The 25 T cell receptor beta chains listed next were all sequenced from one sample in a study of T cells after yellow fever vaccination. TCRdb called the 5' RACE reads again in MiXCR, with one record for every CDR3 protein. The sample includes about 210,000 distinct CDR3 sequences, approximately 3.3% of them seen just once. The input for sequencing was CD4+ T cells sorted from PBMCs, taken 10 days after the yellow fever booster vaccination. Receptor source: a man between 18 and 35 years old who received the YFV17D yellow fever vaccine.

The chain has TRBV3-1 and TRBJ2-1; D is ambiguous. Germline V gives CDR1 LGHDT, CDR2 YNNKEL (reference sequence). There are 14 residues in the CDR3. Trimming removed 0 bases at V and 5 bases at J, with 8 bases between. This CDR3 reads CASSQDEYNNEQFF. CDR3 DNA: TGTGCCAGCAGCCAAGATGAGTACAACAATGAGCAGTTCTTC.

This clonotype occurred many times. The J gene is TRBJ2-3, the V gene TRBV5-1, with D unclear. Germline values: CDR1 SGHRS, CDR2 YFSETQ. V dropped 2 bases and J dropped 5 bases, with 18 bases sitting between them. This CDR3 is 16 amino acids long. As DNA, the CDR3 is TGCGCCAGCAGCTTTGGCAGCGCATCATACGGAGATACGCAGTATTTT. It specifies CASSFGSASYGDTQYF.

This clonotype showed up many times. The chain uses TRBV29-1 and TRBJ2-4; D is possibly TRBD2 (5 bases). This CDR3 contains 13 residues. Trimming took off 2 bases at V and 0 bases at J, with 5 bases between the two ends. Germline V CDR1 and CDR2: SQVTM, ANQGSEA. The chain's CDR3 is CSVELAAKNIQYF. The CDR3 DNA reads TGCAGCGTTGAACTAGCAGCCAAAAACATTCAGTACTTC.

This rearrangement joins TRBV10-3 to TRBJ2-1, with unresolved D. The V gene's germline CDR1 is ENHRY and CDR2 SYGVKD. This CDR3 comprises 14 residues. V lost 0 bases, J lost 6 bases, and 9 bases lay in between. The CDR3 DNA reads TGTGCCATCAGTGAGTCGCGGCTATCCAATGAGCAGTTCTTC. It yields the protein CAISESRLSNEQFF.

The chain has TRBV6-5 and TRBJ2-4, with a tentative D call TRBD2 (6 bases). Germline values: CDR1 MNHEY, CDR2 SVGAGI. Trimming pared 5 bases from V and 5 bases from J, leaving 13 bases between. The CDR3 has 14 amino acids. CDR3 DNA sequence: TGTGCCAGCAGTAGCAGGAGGGGTCAAAACATTCAGTACTTC. Its protein product is CASSSRRGQNIQYF.

At least ten counts were recorded for this clonotype. This chain joins TRBV7-3 and TRBJ2-4; 11 nucleotides agree with TRBD2. With V trimmed by 5 bases and J by 3 bases, 6 bases remained unmatched. Germline CDR1 reads SGHTA; CDR2 reads FQGTGA. The CDR3 extends over 16 amino acids. The CDR3 loop is CASSDTSGGVKNIQYF. In DNA form, the CDR3 reads TGTGCCAGCAGCGATACTAGCGGGGGTGTCAAAAACATTCAGTACTTC. Looking up the rest from reference TRBV7-3 and TRBJ2-4 gives the full variable domain: GAGVSQTPSNKVTEKGKYVELRCDPISGHTALYWYRQSLGQGPEFLIYFQGTGAADDSGLPNDRFFAVRPEGSVSTLKIQRTERGDSAVYLCASSDTSGGVKNIQYFGAGTRLSVL.

This clonotype was seen at least ten times. V and J are TRBV6-5 and TRBJ1-1, with unresolved D. V was cut by 2 bases and J by 5 bases, with 9 bases left in between. CDR1 is MNHEY and CDR2 is SVGAGI in the germline V gene. The CDR3 is made up of 13 amino acids. This CDR3 reads CASSYRPETEAFF. The DNA for the CDR3 is TGTGCCAGCAGTTACCGTCCGGAGACTGAAGCTTTCTTT.

In its sample, this clonotype was seen a few times. The rearrangement uses TRBV7-9 and TRBJ2-5; TRBD1 matches at 7 bases. The germline gives CDR1 SEHNR, CDR2 FQNEAQ (reference sequence). Trimming at V came to 8 bases and at J to 4 bases, leaving 4 bases not matched to a gene. CDR3 length: 12 residues. The chain's CDR3 is CASDRVRETQYF. The CDR3 DNA reads as TGTGCCAGCGACAGGGTTCGAGAGACCCAGTACTTC.

This clonotype was found a few times. The CDR3 sequence is CASSLEPAETQYF. The CDR3 region has the DNA TGCGCCAGCAGCTTGGAGCCAGCGGAGACCCAGTACTTC. The rearrangement links TRBV5-1 to TRBJ2-5; no firm D call. Germline V gene data show CDR1 as SGHRS and CDR2 as YFSETQ. The CDR3 has 13 residues. Trimming removed 0 bases from V and 5 bases from J, with 8 bases in between.

V and J are TRBV6-5 and TRBJ2-3; D is unclear. Germline loops: CDR1 MNHEY, CDR2 SVGAGI. Trimming removed 5 bases at V and 4 bases at J, with 7 bases between. The CDR3 length is 12 residues. The CDR3 loop reads CASSTQSDTQYF. The CDR3 nucleotides are TGTGCCAGCAGTACCCAGTCAGATACGCAGTATTTT.

There are a few counts of this clonotype. This CDR3 reads CSAREGWYGYTF. The DNA of the CDR3 is TGCAGTGCTAGAGAGGGGTGGTATGGCTACACCTTC. The J gene is TRBJ1-2, the V gene TRBV20-1; no clear D. Germline V gene sequence: CDR1 DFQATT, CDR2 SNEGSKA (reference sequence). CDR3 length equals 12 residues. V shed 0 bases and J shed 5 bases, with 7 bases lying between them.

This clonotype occurred many times. This chain links TRBV5-1 with TRBJ1-2, with D unclear. V lost 0 bases to trimming and J lost 6 bases, with 9 bases between them. The CDR3 covers 13 residues. Germline V gives CDR1 SGHRS, CDR2 YFSETQ. CDR3 in amino acids: CASSLGGENGYTF. CDR3 coding DNA: TGCGCCAGCAGCTTGGGGGGAGAAAATGGCTACACCTTC.

There are many counts of this clonotype. This chain connects TRBV18 to TRBJ2-5, with D unresolved. With 5 bases removed from V and 5 bases from J, the gap between germline ends came to 18 bases. From germline, CDR1 is KGHSH and CDR2 LQKENI. CDR3 length: 15 residues. Here the CDR3 DNA reads TGTGCCAGCTCATCACGGATGAACCTTGGGGAGACCCAGTACTTC. Protein product: CASSSRMNLGETQYF.

This clonotype was counted many times. In nucleotides, the CDR3 is TGCAGTGCGCGACTAGCGGGAAGCACAGATACGCAGTATTTT. Protein product: CSARLAGSTDTQYF. The chain links TRBV20-1 to TRBJ2-3; 11 bases are a match to TRBD2. V was clipped by 6 bases and J by 0 bases; unmatched bases: 2. Germline values: CDR1 DFQATT, CDR2 SNEGSKA (reference sequence). The CDR3 runs to 14 residues.

This clonotype was seen at least ten times. The rearrangement uses TRBV12-3 or TRBV12-4 and TRBJ1-1, with D perhaps matching TRBD1 (5 bases). Trimming took off 6 bases at V and 4 bases at J, with 18 bases between the two ends. The CDR3 sequence is 15 residues long. This CDR3 reads CASSPPQGRGTEAFF. In nucleotides, the CDR3 is TGTGCCAGCAGCCCCCCTCAGGGCCGGGGCACTGAAGCTTTCTTT.

The chain is built from TRBV2 and TRBJ1-4; D unresolved. The germline V and J ends were trimmed by 9 bases and 8 bases, with 19 bases remaining between them. Germline V lookup: CDR1 SNHLY, CDR2 FYNNEI. This CDR3 has 14 amino acids. CDR3 amino acids: CASAVDLRGEKLFF. In nucleotides, the CDR3 is TGTGCCAGTGCCGTGGACCTTCGGGGAGAAAAACTGTTTTTT.

The chain is built from TRBV27 and TRBJ2-2; 10 bases line up with TRBD1. The CDR3 has 19 residues. With 0 bases clipped from V and 6 bases from J, the junction kept 13 bases outside the gene matches. Per germline, CDR1 MNHEY and CDR2 SMNVEV (reference sequence). CDR3 sequence reads: CASSLSQHSTGGRSGELFF. The CDR3 DNA follows: TGTGCCAGCAGTTTATCACAGCATTCGACAGGGGGCAGGTCCGGGGAGCTGTTTTTT.

This clonotype was detected many times. The V gene is TRBV6-2 or TRBV6-3, the J gene TRBJ2-2; 12 bases align to TRBD2. Germline V gives CDR1 MNHEY, CDR2 SVGEGT. This CDR3 contains 18 residues. J lost 1 base, V lost 5 bases, and 8 bases had no gene match. The CDR3: CASSQHRGLAGNTGELFF. The CDR3 DNA reads TGTGCCAGCAGTCAACACCGGGGACTAGCGGGGAACACCGGGGAGCTGTTTTTT.

The gene calls are TRBV9 and TRBJ2-5; D is unresolved. Germline-derived CDR1 and CDR2 are SGDLS and YYNGEE. Between the trimmed V and J ends, which lost 2 bases and 5 bases, there was a span of 16 bases. The CDR3 consists of 15 residues. CDR3 bases: TGTGCCAGCAGCGTTCTCTCATCTCGGGCGGAGACCCAGTACTTC. Residues: CASSVLSSRAETQYF.

This clonotype was counted at least ten times. The chain has TRBV7-9 and TRBJ1-1; D possibly corresponds to TRBD1 (5 bases). Trimming cost V 3 bases and J 1 base, with 18 bases left between them. The CDR3 has 17 amino acids. Germline values: CDR1 SEHNR, CDR2 FQNEAQ (reference sequence). The CDR3 region is CASSLTVSWGGNTEAFF. In DNA, the CDR3 is TGTGCCAGCAGCTTGACTGTGAGTTGGGGGGGGAACACTGAAGCTTTCTTT.

Only a few counts were recorded for this clonotype. The chain carries TRBV20-1 and TRBJ2-7; D is unresolved. Germline assignment: CDR1 DFQATT and CDR2 SNEGSKA (reference sequence). The CDR3 consists of 15 residues. V was trimmed by 4 bases and J by 6 bases, leaving 22 bases between them. The CDR3 loop is CSAKPPTDGDSEQYF. In DNA, the CDR3 is TGCAGTGCTAAGCCCCCCACGGACGGAGATTCCGAGCAGTACTTC.

The chain couples TRBV7-2 to TRBJ2-1, with a tentative D call TRBD2 (5 bases). There are 15 residues in the CDR3. Germline loops: CDR1 SGHTA, CDR2 FQGNSA. Trimming removed 6 bases from V and 4 bases from J, with 16 bases in between. The CDR3 DNA sequence: TGTGCCAGCAGTCGGGGAGTCTCTTCATACAATGAGCAGTTCTTC. It yields the protein CASSRGVSSYNEQFF.

This clonotype has at least ten counts. The rearrangement joins TRBV7-3 to TRBJ2-1; 9 positions match TRBD1. Germline values: CDR1 SGHTA, CDR2 FQGTGA. Trimming cost V 5 bases and J 6 bases; bases outside gene matches: 5. This CDR3 has 14 residues. The chain's CDR3 is CASSLQGAGNEQFF. CDR3 in DNA: TGTGCCAGCAGCCTACAGGGGGCTGGCAATGAGCAGTTCTTC. Full variable domain (rest looked up from reference TRBV7-3 and TRBJ2-1): GAGVSQTPSNKVTEKGKYVELRCDPISGHTALYWYRQSLGQGPEFLIYFQGTGAADDSGLPNDRFFAVRPEGSVSTLKIQRTERGDSAVYLCASSLQGAGNEQFFGPGTRLTVL.

The chain has TRBV27 and TRBJ1-5; perhaps TRBD1 as D (5 bases). Germline lookup yields CDR1 MNHEY and CDR2 SMNVEV (reference sequence). The CDR3 spans 15 residues. Trimming took off 0 bases at V and 6 bases at J, with 12 bases between the two ends. The CDR3 region is CASSLSRAKSQPQHF. Here the CDR3 DNA reads TGTGCCAGCAGTTTATCCAGGGCGAAAAGTCAGCCCCAGCATTTT.

This clonotype was detected ten times or more. The chain joins TRBV7-2 to TRBJ2-2; 7 positions match TRBD1. The germline V gene encodes CDR1 SGHTA and CDR2 FQGNSA. CDR3 length: 14 residues. The J segment lost 4 bases and the V segment lost 4 bases, leaving 3 bases of the junction unmatched. CDR3 sequence (DNA): TGTGCCAGCAGCTCGAGGACAGGCACCGGGGAGCTGTTTTTT. Protein product: CASSSRTGTGELFF. Using reference TRBV7-2 and TRBJ2-2 for the parts outside the CDR3, the full variable domain is GAGVSQSPSNKVTEKGKDVELRCDPISGHTALYWYRQSLGQGLEFLIYFQGNSAPDKSGLPSDRFSAERTGGSVSTLTIQRTQQEDSAVYLCASSSRTGTGELFFGEGSRLTVL.